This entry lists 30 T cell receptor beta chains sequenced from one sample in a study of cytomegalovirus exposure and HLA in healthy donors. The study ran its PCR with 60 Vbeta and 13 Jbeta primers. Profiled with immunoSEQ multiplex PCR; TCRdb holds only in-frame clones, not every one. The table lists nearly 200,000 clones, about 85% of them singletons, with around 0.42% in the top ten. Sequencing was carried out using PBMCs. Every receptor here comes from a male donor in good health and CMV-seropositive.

CDR3 nucleotides: TGCGCCAGCAGAGGGGTTTTTCCGGGTTGGCCTGAAAAACTGTTTTTT. Protein: CASRGVFPGWPEKLFF. V gene TRBV10-1 combines with J gene TRBJ1-4, with a weak D call TRBD1 (5 bases). Germline CDR1 is WNHNN and CDR2 is SYGVQD (reference sequence). The CDR3 contains 16 residues. The V and J ends lost 6 bases and 7 bases respectively, with 21 bases between them.

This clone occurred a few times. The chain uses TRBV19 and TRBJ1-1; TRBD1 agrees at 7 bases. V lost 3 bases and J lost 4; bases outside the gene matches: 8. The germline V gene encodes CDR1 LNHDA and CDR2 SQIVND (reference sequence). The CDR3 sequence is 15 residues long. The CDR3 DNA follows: TGTGCCAGTAGTATGGGTCAACAGGGGACCACTGAAGCTTTCTTT. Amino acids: CASSMGQQGTTEAFF. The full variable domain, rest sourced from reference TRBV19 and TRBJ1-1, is DGGITQSPKYLFRKEGQNVTLSCEQNLNHDAMYWYRQDPGQGLRLIYYSQIVNDFQKGDIAEGYSVSREKKESFPLTVTSAQKNPTAFYLCASSMGQQGTTEAFFGQGTRLTVV.

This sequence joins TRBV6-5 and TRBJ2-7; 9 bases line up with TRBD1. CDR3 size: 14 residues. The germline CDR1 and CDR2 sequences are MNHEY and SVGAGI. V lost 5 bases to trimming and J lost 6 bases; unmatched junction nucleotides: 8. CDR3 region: CASSLQGAFLEQYF. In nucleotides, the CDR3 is TGTGCCAGCAGTCTACAGGGGGCGTTTCTCGAGCAGTACTTC.

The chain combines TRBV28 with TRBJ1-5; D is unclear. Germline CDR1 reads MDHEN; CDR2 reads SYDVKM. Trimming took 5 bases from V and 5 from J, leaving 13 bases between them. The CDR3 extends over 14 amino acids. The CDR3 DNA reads TGTGCCAGCAGTGTGACACCATGGGATCAGCCCCAGCATTTT. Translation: CASSVTPWDQPQHF.

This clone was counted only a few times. The DNA of the CDR3 is TGTGCCATCAGTGAGGGGACTAGCGGGAGACGGGAGACCCAGTACTTC. Translation: CAISEGTSGRRETQYF. The V call is TRBV10-3, the J call TRBJ2-5; 14 nucleotides line up with TRBD2. Germline trimming cut 2 bases from V and 5 bases from J; bases unmatched to any gene: 4. The CDR3 sequence is 16 residues long. The germline CDR1 and CDR2 sequences are ENHRY and SYGVKD.

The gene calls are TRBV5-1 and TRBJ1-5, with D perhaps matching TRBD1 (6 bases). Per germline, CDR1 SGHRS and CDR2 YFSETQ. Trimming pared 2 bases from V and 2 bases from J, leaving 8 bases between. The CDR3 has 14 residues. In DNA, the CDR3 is TGCGCCAGCAGCTTCGAGGGGGGCAATCAGCCCCAGCATTTT. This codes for CASSFEGGNQPQHF.

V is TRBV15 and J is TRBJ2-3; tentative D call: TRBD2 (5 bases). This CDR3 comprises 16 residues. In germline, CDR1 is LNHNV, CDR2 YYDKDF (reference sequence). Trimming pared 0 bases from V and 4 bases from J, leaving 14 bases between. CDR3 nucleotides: TGTGCCACCAGCAGAGAACGGGGAAGTTTTGCAGATACGCAGTATTTT. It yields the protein CATSRERGSFADTQYF.

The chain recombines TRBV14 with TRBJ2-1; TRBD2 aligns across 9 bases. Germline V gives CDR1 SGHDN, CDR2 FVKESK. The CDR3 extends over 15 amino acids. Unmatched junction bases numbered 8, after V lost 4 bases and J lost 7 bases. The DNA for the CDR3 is TGTGCCAGCAGCCTAGCGGGAGCTGATAGGAATGAGCAGTTCTTC. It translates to CASSLAGADRNEQFF. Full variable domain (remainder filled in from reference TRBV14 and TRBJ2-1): EAGVTQFPSHSVIEKGQTVTLRCDPISGHDNLYWYRRVMGKEIKFLLHFVKESKQDESGMPNNRFLAERTGGTYSTLKVQPAELEDSGVYFCASSLAGADRNEQFFGPGTRLTVL.

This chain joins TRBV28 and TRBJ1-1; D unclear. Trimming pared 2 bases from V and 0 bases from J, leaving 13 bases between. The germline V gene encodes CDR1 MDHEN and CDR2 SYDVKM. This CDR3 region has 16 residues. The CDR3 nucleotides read TGTGCCAGCAGTTTAGATGCCGGGAGGGTGAACACTGAAGCTTTCTTT. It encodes CASSLDAGRVNTEAFF.

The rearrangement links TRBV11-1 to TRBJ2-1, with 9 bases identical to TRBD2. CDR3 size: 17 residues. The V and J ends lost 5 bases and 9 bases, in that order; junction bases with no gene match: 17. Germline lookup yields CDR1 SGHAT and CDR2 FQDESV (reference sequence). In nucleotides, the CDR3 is TGTGCCAGCAGCCGCGAGGCAACAGCGGGAGGACTCGCTGAGCAGTTCTTC. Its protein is CASSREATAGGLAEQFF. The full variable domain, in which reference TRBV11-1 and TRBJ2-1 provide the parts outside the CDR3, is EAEVAQSPRYKITEKSQAVAFWCDPISGHATLYWYRQILGQGPELLVQFQDESVVDDSQLPKDRFSAERLKGVDSTLKIQPAELGDSAMYLCASSREATAGGLAEQFFGPGTRLTVL.

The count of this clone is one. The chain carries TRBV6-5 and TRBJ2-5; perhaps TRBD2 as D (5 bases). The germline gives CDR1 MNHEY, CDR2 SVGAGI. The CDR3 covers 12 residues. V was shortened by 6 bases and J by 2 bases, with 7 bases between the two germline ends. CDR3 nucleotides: TGTGCCAGCAGGAGGGCTCAAGAGACCCAGTACTTC. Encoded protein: CASRRAQETQYF.

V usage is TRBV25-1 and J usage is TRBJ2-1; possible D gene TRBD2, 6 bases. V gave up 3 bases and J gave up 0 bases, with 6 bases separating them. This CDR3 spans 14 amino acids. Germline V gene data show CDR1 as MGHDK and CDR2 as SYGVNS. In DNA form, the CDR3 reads TGTGCCAGCAGTGATAGCGGCTCCTACAATGAGCAGTTCTTC. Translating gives CASSDSGSYNEQFF. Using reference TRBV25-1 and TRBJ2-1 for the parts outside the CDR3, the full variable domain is EADIYQTPRYLVIGTGKKITLECSQTMGHDKMYWYQQDPGMELHLIHYSYGVNSTEKGDLSSESTVSRIRTEHFPLTLESARPSHTSQYLCASSDSGSYNEQFFGPGTRLTVL.

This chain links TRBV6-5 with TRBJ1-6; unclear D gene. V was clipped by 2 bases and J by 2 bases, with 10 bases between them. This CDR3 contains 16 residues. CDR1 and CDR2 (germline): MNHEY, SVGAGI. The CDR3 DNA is TGTGCCAGCAGTTACGGGCAACGGCCCTATAATTCACCCCTCCACTTT. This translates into CASSYGQRPYNSPLHF.

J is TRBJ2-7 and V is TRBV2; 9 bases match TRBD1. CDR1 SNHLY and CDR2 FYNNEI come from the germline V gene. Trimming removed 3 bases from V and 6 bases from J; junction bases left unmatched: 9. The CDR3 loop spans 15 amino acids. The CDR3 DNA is TGTGCCAGCAGTGATAGGGGACAGGGTGGCGGCGAGCAGTACTTC. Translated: CASSDRGQGGGEQYF.

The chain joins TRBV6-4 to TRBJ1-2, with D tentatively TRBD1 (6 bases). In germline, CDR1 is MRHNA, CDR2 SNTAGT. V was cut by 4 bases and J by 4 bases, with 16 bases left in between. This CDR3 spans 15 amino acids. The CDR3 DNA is TGTGCCAGCAGTGGGGGGCTCGGGCCGGGCTATGGCTACACCTTC. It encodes CASSGGLGPGYGYTF.

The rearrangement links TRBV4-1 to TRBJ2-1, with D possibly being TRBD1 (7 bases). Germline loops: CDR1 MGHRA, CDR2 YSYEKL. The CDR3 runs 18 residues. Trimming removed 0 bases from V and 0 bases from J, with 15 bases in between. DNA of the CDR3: TGCGCCAGCAGCCAAGATCCTTCAGGGGGGAGCTCCTACAATGAGCAGTTCTTC. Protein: CASSQDPSGGSSYNEQFF.

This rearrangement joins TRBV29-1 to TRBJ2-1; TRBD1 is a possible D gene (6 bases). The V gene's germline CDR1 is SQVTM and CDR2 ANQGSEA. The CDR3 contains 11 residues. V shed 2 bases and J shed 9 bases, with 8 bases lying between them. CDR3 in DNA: TGCAGCGTTGAACCGGACAGTGAGCAGTTCTTC. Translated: CSVEPDSEQFF.

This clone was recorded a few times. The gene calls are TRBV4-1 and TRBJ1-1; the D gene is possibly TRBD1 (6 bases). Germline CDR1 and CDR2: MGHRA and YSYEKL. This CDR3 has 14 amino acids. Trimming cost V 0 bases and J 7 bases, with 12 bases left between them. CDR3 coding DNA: TGCGCCAGCAGCCAAGATTCAAAAGGGGGTGAAGCTTTCTTT. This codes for CASSQDSKGGEAFF.

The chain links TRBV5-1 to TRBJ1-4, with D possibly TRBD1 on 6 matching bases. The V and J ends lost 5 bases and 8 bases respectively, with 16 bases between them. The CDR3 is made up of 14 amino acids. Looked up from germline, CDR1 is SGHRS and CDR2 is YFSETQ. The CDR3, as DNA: TGCGCCAGCAGTTCCGGGACAACGCCCGAAAAACTGTTTTTT. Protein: CASSSGTTPEKLFF.

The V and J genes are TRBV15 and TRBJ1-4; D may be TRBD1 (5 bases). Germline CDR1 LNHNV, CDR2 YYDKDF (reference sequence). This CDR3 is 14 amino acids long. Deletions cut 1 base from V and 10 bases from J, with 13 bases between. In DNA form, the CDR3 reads TGTGCCACCAGCAGAGCGAACAGGCAACTAAAACTGTTTTTT. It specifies CATSRANRQLKLFF.

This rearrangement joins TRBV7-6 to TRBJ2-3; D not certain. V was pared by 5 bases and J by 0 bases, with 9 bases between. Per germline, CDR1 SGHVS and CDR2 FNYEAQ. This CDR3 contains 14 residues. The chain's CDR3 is CASSPVRSTDTQYF. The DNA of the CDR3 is TGTGCCAGCAGCCCAGTGAGGAGCACAGATACGCAGTATTTT.

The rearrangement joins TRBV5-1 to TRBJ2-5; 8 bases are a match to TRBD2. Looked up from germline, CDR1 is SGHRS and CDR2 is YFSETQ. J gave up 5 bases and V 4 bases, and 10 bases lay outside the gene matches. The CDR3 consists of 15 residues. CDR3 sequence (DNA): TGCGCCAGCAGCCAACCAGTAGCGGGAACTGAGACCCAGTACTTC. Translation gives CASSQPVAGTETQYF. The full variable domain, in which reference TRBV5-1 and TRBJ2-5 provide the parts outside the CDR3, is KAGVTQTPRYLIKTRGQQVTLSCSPISGHRSVSWYQQTPGQGLQFLFEYFSETQRNKGNFPGRFSGRQFSNSRSEMNVSTLELGDSALYLCASSQPVAGTETQYFGPGTRLLVL.

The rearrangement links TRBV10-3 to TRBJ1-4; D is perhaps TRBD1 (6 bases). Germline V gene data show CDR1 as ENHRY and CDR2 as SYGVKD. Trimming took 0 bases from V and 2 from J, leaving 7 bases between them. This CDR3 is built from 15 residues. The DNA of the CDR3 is TGTGCCATCAGTGAGTCGACAGGCACTAATGAAAAACTGTTTTTT. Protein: CAISESTGTNEKLFF.

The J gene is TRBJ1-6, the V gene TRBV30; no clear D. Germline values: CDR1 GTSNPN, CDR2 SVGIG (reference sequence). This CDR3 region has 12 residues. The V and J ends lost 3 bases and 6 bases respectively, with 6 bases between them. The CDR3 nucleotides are TGTGCCTGGAGCAGTACTAATTCACCCCTCCACTTT. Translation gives CAWSSTNSPLHF.

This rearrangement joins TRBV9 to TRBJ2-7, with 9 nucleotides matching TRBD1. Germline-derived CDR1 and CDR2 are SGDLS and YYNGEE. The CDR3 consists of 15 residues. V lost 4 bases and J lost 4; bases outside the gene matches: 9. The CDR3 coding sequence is TGTGCCAGCAGCCCAAGACAGGGGGATACGTACGAGCAGTACTTC. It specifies CASSPRQGDTYEQYF.

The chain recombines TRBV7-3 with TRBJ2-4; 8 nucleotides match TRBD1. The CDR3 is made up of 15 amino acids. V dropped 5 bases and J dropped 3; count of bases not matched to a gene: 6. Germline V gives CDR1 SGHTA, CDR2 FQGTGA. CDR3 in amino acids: CASSASGGGKNIQYF. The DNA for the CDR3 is TGTGCCAGCAGCGCCTCAGGGGGCGGCAAAAACATTCAGTACTTC. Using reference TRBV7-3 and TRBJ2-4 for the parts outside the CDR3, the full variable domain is GAGVSQTPSNKVTEKGKYVELRCDPISGHTALYWYRQSLGQGPEFLIYFQGTGAADDSGLPNDRFFAVRPEGSVSTLKIQRTERGDSAVYLCASSASGGGKNIQYFGAGTRLSVL.

CDR3 sequence reads: CASRDRVMDEQYF. The CDR3 nucleotides are TGTGCCAGCAGGGACAGGGTTATGGACGAGCAGTACTTC. This chain joins TRBV6-6 and TRBJ2-5, with 8 bases identical to TRBD1. With the DNA end fitting TRBJ2-7 better, the J assignment may be wrong. This CDR3 is built from 13 residues. The germline V gene encodes CDR1 MNHNY and CDR2 SVGAGI (reference sequence).

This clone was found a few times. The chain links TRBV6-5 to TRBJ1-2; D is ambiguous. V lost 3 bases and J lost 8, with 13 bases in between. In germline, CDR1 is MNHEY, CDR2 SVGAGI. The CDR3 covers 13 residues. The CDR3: CASSYGPVGGYTF. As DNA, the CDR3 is TGTGCCAGCAGTTATGGGCCCGTTGGAGGCTACACCTTC.

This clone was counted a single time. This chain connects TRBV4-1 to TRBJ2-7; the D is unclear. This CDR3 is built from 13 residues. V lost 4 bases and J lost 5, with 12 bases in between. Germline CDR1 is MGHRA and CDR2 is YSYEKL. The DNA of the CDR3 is TGCGCCAGCAGCCTCGGTCCAGCGAACGAGCAGTACTTC. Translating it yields CASSLGPANEQYF.

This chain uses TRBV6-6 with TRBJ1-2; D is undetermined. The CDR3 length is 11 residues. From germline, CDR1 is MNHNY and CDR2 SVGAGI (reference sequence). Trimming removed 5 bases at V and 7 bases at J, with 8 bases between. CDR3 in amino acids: CASSISGGYTF. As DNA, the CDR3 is TGTGCCAGCAGTATATCGGGTGGCTACACCTTC.